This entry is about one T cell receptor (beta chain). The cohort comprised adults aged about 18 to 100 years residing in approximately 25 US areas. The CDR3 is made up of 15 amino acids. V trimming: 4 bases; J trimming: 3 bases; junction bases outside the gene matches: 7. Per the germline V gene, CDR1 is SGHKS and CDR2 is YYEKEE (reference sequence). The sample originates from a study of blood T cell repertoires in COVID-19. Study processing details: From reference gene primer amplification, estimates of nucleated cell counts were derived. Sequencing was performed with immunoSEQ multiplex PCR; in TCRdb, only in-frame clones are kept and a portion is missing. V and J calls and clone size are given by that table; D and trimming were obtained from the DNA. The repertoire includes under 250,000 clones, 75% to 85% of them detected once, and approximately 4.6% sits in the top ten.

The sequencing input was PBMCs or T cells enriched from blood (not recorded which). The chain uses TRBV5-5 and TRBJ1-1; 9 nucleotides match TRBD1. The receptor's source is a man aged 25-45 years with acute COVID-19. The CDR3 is CASSQRTGDYTEAFF. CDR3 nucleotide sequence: TGTGCCAGCAGCCAGCGGACAGGGGATTACACTGAAGCTTTCTTT. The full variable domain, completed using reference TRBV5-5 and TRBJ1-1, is DAGVTQSPTHLIKTRGQQVTLRCSPISGHKSVSWYQQVLGQGPQFIFQYYEKEERGRGNFPDRFSARQFPNYSSELNVNALLLGDSALYLCASSQRTGDYTEAFFGQGTRLTVV.